Listed here are 25 T cell receptor beta chains from one sample, sequenced in a study of blood T cell repertoires in COVID-19. Sequenced by immunoSEQ multiplex PCR; TCRdb stores in-frame clones only, minus some. Of about 83,000 clones in the sample, around 87% are singletons; the top ten hold around 2.9%. The sample consisted of peripheral blood. These receptors originate from a woman aged 45 to 65 with active or convalescent COVID-19.

The V call is TRBV7-2, the J call TRBJ2-3, with 11 nucleotides matching TRBD2. CDR3 length: 17 amino acids. The germline gives CDR1 SGHTA, CDR2 FQGNSA. The trim removed 2 bases at V and 0 bases at J, leaving 4 bases unmatched. The CDR3, as DNA: TGTGCCAGCAGCTTAACCGGGACTAGCGGTAGCACAGATACGCAGTATTTT. Its protein product is CASSLTGTSGSTDTQYF.

This chain joins TRBV29-1 and TRBJ1-2, with 10 bases lining up with TRBD1. Germline CDR1 is SQVTM and CDR2 is ANQGSEA. CDR3 length equals 17 residues. The V and J ends lost 1 base and 0 bases, in that order; junction bases with no gene match: 8. Here the CDR3 reads CSVEGQGARGANYGYTF. As DNA, the CDR3 is TGCAGCGTTGAAGGACAGGGGGCTAGGGGAGCTAACTATGGCTACACCTTC.

This clone appeared once. The rearrangement links TRBV4-1 to TRBJ1-2, with D unclear. Germline-derived CDR1 and CDR2 are MGHRA and YSYEKL. The CDR3 is 17 residues long. Trimming pared 0 bases from V and 0 bases from J, leaving 14 bases between. CDR3 region: CASSQDRGFGANYGYTF. The CDR3 DNA follows: TGCGCCAGCAGCCAAGACCGAGGCTTCGGAGCTAACTATGGCTACACCTTC.

The chain employs TRBV4-2 and TRBJ2-4; a weak D match, TRBD1 (6 bases). Trimming cost V 0 bases and J 13 bases, with 16 bases left between them. Germline assignment: CDR1 LGHNA and CDR2 YNFKEQ. The CDR3 is 14 amino acids. Here the CDR3 DNA reads TGTGCCAGCAGCCAAGAGGGGGCTGGGGGCGTGCAGTACTTC. Residues: CASSQEGAGGVQYF.

The chain links TRBV7-3 to TRBJ2-5; perhaps TRBD1 as D (6 bases). With 6 bases removed from V and 0 bases from J, the gap between germline ends came to 17 bases. Germline V gives CDR1 SGHTA, CDR2 FQGTGA. The CDR3 has 16 amino acids. CDR3 DNA: TGTGCCAGCAGGCCCCCGGGACAATCGTACCAAGAGACCCAGTACTTC. Its translation: CASRPPGQSYQETQYF.

The V and J genes are TRBV3-1 (or the pseudogene TRBV3-2) and TRBJ1-3, with 7 bases aligning to TRBD1. There are 16 residues in the CDR3. Germline lookup yields CDR1 LGHDT and CDR2 YNNKEL (reference sequence). V gave up 1 base and J gave up 4 bases; unmatched junction bases: 7. DNA for the CDR3: TGTGCCAGCAGCCAAGCCACAGGGGATAGGGGAAACACCATATATTTT. Translating gives CASSQATGDRGNTIYF.

The J gene is TRBJ2-1, the V gene TRBV19; TRBD1 matches at 7 bases. V was clipped by 5 bases and J by 7 bases; unmatched bases: 8. CDR1 and CDR2 (germline): LNHDA, SQIVND (reference sequence). The CDR3 has 14 residues. The CDR3 spells CASSRDRNWNEQFF. In DNA form, the CDR3 reads TGTGCCAGTAGTCGGGACAGAAACTGGAATGAGCAGTTCTTC.

V gene TRBV6-5 combines with J gene TRBJ1-1, with a weak D call TRBD1 (6 bases). The CDR3 has 12 amino acids. Between the trimmed V and J ends, which lost 7 bases and 7 bases, there was a span of 13 bases. Germline CDR1 and CDR2: MNHEY and SVGAGI. The chain's CDR3 is CASMGARSEAFF. Written as DNA, the CDR3 is TGTGCCAGCATGGGGGCTAGGAGTGAAGCTTTCTTT.

The chain joins TRBV7-9 to TRBJ1-2; D is unclear. Germline assignment: CDR1 SEHNR and CDR2 FQNEAQ (reference sequence). V lost 5 bases and J 4 bases, leaving 14 bases between the germline ends. The CDR3 totals 14 residues. The CDR3 sequence: CASSRTGSGYGYTF. CDR3 nucleotide sequence: TGTGCCAGCAGCCGGACGGGGTCTGGCTATGGCTACACCTTC.

The rearrangement links TRBV5-4 to TRBJ2-5; TRBD2 agrees at 9 bases. CDR3 length: 15 residues. J gave up 1 base and V 4 bases, and 5 bases lay outside the gene matches. CDR1 is SGHNT, CDR2 YYREEE, per germline (reference sequence). DNA for the CDR3: TGTGCCAGCAGCCGCGGGGGGGCCAGCCAAGAGACCCAGTACTTC. This sequence encodes CASSRGGASQETQYF.

This clone appeared once. The genes are TRBV3-1 (or the pseudogene TRBV3-2) and TRBJ2-3; TRBD2 agrees at 7 bases. The CDR3 totals 17 residues. Trimming at V came to 0 bases and at J to 6 bases, leaving 12 bases not matched to a gene. Germline V lookup: CDR1 LGHDT, CDR2 YNNKEL (reference sequence). CDR3 DNA sequence: TGTGCCAGCAGCCAAGATTATTCAGGGCGGGGAGGGGATACGCAGTATTTT. Translating it yields CASSQDYSGRGGDTQYF.

V gene TRBV30 combines with J gene TRBJ2-1, with TRBD2 matching over 8 bases. Germline values: CDR1 GTSNPN, CDR2 SVGIG (reference sequence). The ends lost 2 bases at V and 3 bases at J; junction bases unmatched: 9. The CDR3 sequence is 16 residues long. In nucleotides, the CDR3 is TGTGCCTGGAGTCTTATATCGGGGGGGGTCTACAATGAGCAGTTCTTC. Its translation is CAWSLISGGVYNEQFF. Variable domain in full (rest from reference TRBV30 and TRBJ2-1): SQTIHQWPATLVQPVGSPLSLECTVEGTSNPNLYWYRQAAGRGLQLLFYSVGIGQISSEVPQNLSASRPQDRQFILSSKKLLLSDSGFYLCAWSLISGGVYNEQFFGPGTRLTVL.

The J gene is TRBJ1-1, the V gene TRBV9; D gene ambiguous. Germline V gives CDR1 SGDLS, CDR2 YYNGEE. The CDR3 is 13 residues long. The ends were cut back, 3 bases at V and 6 bases at J, with 12 bases in the middle. CDR3 nucleotides: TGTGCCAGCAGCGCGACACTCAACCCTGAAGCTTTCTTT. Translated: CASSATLNPEAFF. The whole variable domain, remainder taken from reference TRBV9 and TRBJ1-1, is DSGVTQTPKHLITATGQRVTLRCSPRSGDLSVYWYQQSLDQGLQFLIQYYNGEERAKGNILERFSAQQFPDLHSELNLSSLELGDSALYFCASSATLNPEAFFGQGTRLTVV.

The V call is TRBV18, the J call TRBJ2-3; D gene unclear. The CDR3 is 12 residues long. Germline loops: CDR1 KGHSH, CDR2 LQKENI. V was trimmed by 8 bases and J by 3 bases, leaving 9 bases between them. CDR3: CASADITDTQYF. CDR3 DNA: TGTGCCAGCGCAGACATAACAGATACGCAGTATTTT. The whole variable domain, filled in from reference TRBV18 and TRBJ2-3, reads NAGVMQNPRHLVRRRGQEARLRCSPMKGHSHVYWYRQLPEEGLKFMVYLQKENIIDESGMPKERFSAEFPKEGPSILRIQQVVRGDSAAYFCASADITDTQYFGPGTRLTVL.

The rearrangement links TRBV24-1 to TRBJ2-1; a weak D match, TRBD1 (5 bases). This CDR3 is 15 amino acids long. V shed 3 bases and J shed 3 bases, with 11 bases lying between them. CDR1 is KGHDR and CDR2 is SFDVKD in the germline V gene. The CDR3 here is CATSDAKGNYNEQFF. Written as DNA, the CDR3 is TGTGCCACCAGTGATGCAAAGGGGAACTACAATGAGCAGTTCTTC.

This rearrangement joins TRBV7-9 to TRBJ2-7; 9 bases match TRBD1. With V trimmed by 1 base and J by 4 bases, 2 bases remained unmatched. Germline CDR1 is SEHNR and CDR2 is FQNEAQ (reference sequence). The length of the CDR3 is 14 residues. The CDR3 nucleotides read TGTGCCAGCAGCTTAGGGACAGGGGTTTACGAGCAGTACTTC. Its protein is CASSLGTGVYEQYF.

V usage is TRBV7-6 and J usage is TRBJ2-4; 7 positions match TRBD1. The CDR3 extends over 16 amino acids. Unmatched junction bases numbered 8, after V lost 1 base and J lost 5 bases. Germline assignment: CDR1 SGHVS and CDR2 FNYEAQ. CDR3 protein: CASSLGQGRGENIQYF. The CDR3 nucleotides read TGTGCCAGCAGCTTAGGACAGGGTCGAGGGGAAAACATTCAGTACTTC.

The chain uses TRBV9 and TRBJ2-5; 8 bases align to TRBD2. This CDR3 is built from 16 residues. CDR1 SGDLS and CDR2 YYNGEE come from the germline V gene. Germline trimming cut 3 bases from V and 2 bases from J; bases unmatched to any gene: 9. The CDR3 sequence is CASSAEAGAPQETQYF. In DNA form, the CDR3 reads TGTGCCAGCAGCGCCGAAGCGGGGGCCCCACAAGAGACCCAGTACTTC.

The chain recombines TRBV14 with TRBJ1-1; 7 bases match TRBD1. The CDR3 spans 15 residues. J was trimmed by 1 base and V by 4 bases; bases with no gene match: 6. The germline V gene encodes CDR1 SGHDN and CDR2 FVKESK. The CDR3 coding sequence is TGTGCCAGCAGCCCTATGGGACAGAAGAACACTGAAGCTTTCTTT. Its protein product is CASSPMGQKNTEAFF.

V usage is TRBV5-5 and J usage is TRBJ2-2; perhaps TRBD2 as D (6 bases). Trimming removed 4 bases at V and 9 bases at J, with 19 bases between. CDR1 and CDR2 (germline): SGHKS, YYEKEE (reference sequence). This CDR3 is 15 amino acids long. CDR3 DNA sequence: TGTGCCAGCAGCCCCCTCCGGGCGGGGAGCTGGGAGCTGTTTTTT. Protein: CASSPLRAGSWELFF.

This clone was seen once. The CDR3 sequence: CASSLAFTYLSGYTF. The CDR3 nucleotides are TGTGCCAGCAGCTTGGCCTTCACGTATCTGAGTGGTTACACCTTC. The genes are TRBV5-6 and TRBJ1-2; D remains ambiguous. The germline V and J ends were trimmed by 0 bases and 11 bases, with 20 bases remaining between them. Germline CDR1 SGHDT, CDR2 YYEEEE. The CDR3 runs to 15 residues. The variable domain in full, completed from reference TRBV5-6 and TRBJ1-2, reads DAGVTQSPTHLIKTRGQQVTLRCSPKSGHDTVSWYQQALGQGPQFIFQYYEEEERQRGNFPDRFSGHQFPNYSSELNVNALLLGDSALYLCASSLAFTYLSGYTFGSGTRLTVV.

This rearrangement joins TRBV4-3 to TRBJ2-3; no reliable D call. The germline V and J ends were trimmed by 0 bases and 1 base, with 14 bases remaining between them. Looked up from germline, CDR1 is LGHNA and CDR2 is YSLEER. The CDR3 spans 17 residues. The CDR3 spells CASSQDLRGLGTDTQYF. CDR3 coding DNA: TGCGCCAGCAGCCAAGATCTTAGAGGCTTGGGCACAGATACGCAGTATTTT.

This clone has a single count. The chain has TRBV11-2 and TRBJ2-1; 8 nucleotides agree with TRBD2. There are 16 residues in the CDR3. V shed 5 bases, J shed 6 bases, and the junction held 12 bases outside the gene matches. The germline CDR1 and CDR2 sequences are SGHAT and FQNNGV. The DNA for the CDR3 is TGTGCCAGCAGCAACCGAGCGGGCGGGGGGCGCAATGAGCAGTTCTTC. This translates into CASSNRAGGGRNEQFF.

This chain links TRBV28 with TRBJ1-1, with D maybe TRBD1 (6 bases). Deletions cut 3 bases from V and 5 bases from J, with 13 bases between. This CDR3 spans 14 amino acids. Germline CDR1 and CDR2: MDHEN and SYDVKM. The CDR3, as DNA: TGTGCCAGCAGTTTTTCAGGGGCAGGGACTGAAGCTTTCTTT. This encodes CASSFSGAGTEAFF.

The chain employs TRBV11-1 and TRBJ1-1; D remains unclear. Trimming cost V 3 bases and J 1 base, with 6 bases left between them. Germline V gene data show CDR1 as SGHAT and CDR2 as FQDESV (reference sequence). The CDR3 is 13 amino acids. Written as DNA, the CDR3 is TGTGCCAGCAGCTTTGGCAGGAACACTGAAGCTTTCTTT. Amino acid sequence: CASSFGRNTEAFF.